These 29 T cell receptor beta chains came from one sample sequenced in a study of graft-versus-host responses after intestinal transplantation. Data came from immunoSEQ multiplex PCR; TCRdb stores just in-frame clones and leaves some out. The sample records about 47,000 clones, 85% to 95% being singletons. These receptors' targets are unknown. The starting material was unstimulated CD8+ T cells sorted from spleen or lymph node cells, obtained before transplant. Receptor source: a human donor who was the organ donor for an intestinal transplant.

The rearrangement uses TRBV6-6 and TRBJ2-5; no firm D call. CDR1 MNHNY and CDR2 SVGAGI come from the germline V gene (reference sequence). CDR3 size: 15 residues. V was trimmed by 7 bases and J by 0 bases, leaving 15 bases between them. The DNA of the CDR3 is TGTGCCAGCACCACGACGGAGAGTTACCAAGAGACCCAGTACTTC. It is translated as CASTTTESYQETQYF.

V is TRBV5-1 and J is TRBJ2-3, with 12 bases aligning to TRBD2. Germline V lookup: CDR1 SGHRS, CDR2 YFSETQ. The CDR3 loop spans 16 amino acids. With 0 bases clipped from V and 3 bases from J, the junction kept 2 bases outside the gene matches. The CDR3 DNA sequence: TGCGCCAGCAGCTTGGTCGGACTAGCGGGGACAGATACGCAGTATTTT. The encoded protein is CASSLVGLAGTDTQYF.

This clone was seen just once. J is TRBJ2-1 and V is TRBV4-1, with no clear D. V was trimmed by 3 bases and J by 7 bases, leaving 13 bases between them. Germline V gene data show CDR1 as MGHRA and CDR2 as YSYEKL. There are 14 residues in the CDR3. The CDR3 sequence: CASSHDTLGNEQFF. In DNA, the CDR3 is TGCGCCAGCAGCCACGATACTTTAGGGAATGAGCAGTTCTTC.

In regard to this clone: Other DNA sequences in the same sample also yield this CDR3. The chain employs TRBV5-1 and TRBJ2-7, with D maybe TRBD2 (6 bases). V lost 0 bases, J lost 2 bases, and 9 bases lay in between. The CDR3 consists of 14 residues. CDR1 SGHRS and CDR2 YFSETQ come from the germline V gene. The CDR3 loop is CASSLAGGTYEQYF. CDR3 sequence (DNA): TGCGCCAGCAGCTTGGCCGGGGGTACCTACGAGCAGTACTTC.

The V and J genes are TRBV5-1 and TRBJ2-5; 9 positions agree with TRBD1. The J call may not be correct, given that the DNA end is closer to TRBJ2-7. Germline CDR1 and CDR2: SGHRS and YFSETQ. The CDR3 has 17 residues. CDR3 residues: CASSLGTTGGPVYEQYF. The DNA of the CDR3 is TGCGCCAGCAGCTTGGGTACGACAGGGGGTCCCGTCTACGAGCAGTACTTC.

In DNA form, the CDR3 reads TGTGCCAGCACCGGTCGGGGTTCTGGAAACACCATATATTTT. This sequence encodes CASTGRGSGNTIYF. The chain is built from TRBV9 and TRBJ1-3; D unresolved. Trimming shortened V by 6 bases and J by 1 base, and 11 bases separated the two germline ends. CDR3 size: 14 residues. CDR1 is SGDLS, CDR2 YYNGEE, per germline.

The DNA for the CDR3 is TGCGCCAGCAGCCAAGAGGGCTGGGCTAGCGGCCTGGAGACCCAGTACTTC. It is translated as CASSQEGWASGLETQYF. This chain links TRBV4-1 with TRBJ2-5; 7 positions match TRBD2. CDR1 MGHRA and CDR2 YSYEKL come from the germline V gene. The CDR3 sequence is 17 residues long. Germline trimming cut 0 bases from V and 5 bases from J; bases unmatched to any gene: 12.

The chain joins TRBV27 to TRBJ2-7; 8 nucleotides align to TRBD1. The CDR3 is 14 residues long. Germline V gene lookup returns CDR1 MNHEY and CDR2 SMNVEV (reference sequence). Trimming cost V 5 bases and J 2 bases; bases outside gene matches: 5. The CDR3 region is CASSAATGAYEQYF. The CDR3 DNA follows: TGTGCCAGCAGTGCAGCGACAGGGGCCTACGAGCAGTACTTC.

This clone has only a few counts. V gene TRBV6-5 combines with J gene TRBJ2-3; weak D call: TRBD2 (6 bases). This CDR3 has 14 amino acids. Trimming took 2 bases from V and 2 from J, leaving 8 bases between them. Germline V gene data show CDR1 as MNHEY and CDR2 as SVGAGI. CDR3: CASSYGGITDTQYF. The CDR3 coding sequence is TGTGCCAGCAGTTACGGGGGGATCACAGATACGCAGTATTTT.

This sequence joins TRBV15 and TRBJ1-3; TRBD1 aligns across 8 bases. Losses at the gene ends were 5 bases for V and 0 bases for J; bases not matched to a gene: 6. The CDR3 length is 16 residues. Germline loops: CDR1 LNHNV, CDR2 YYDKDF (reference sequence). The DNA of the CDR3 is TGTGCCACCAGCGGACAGGGCCCCAGCTCTGGAAACACCATATATTTT. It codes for CATSGQGPSSGNTIYF. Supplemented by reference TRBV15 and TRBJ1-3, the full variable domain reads DAMVIQNPRYQVTQFGKPVTLSCSQTLNHNVMYWYQQKSSQAPKLLFHYYDKDFNNEADTPDNFQSRRPNTSFCFLDIRSPGLGDTAMYLCATSGQGPSSGNTIYFGEGSWLTVV.

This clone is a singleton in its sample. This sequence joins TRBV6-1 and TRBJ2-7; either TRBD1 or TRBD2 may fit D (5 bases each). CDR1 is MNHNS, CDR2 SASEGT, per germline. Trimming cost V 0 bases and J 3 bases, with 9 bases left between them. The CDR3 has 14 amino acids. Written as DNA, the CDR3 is TGTGCCAGCAGTGAAGCTGGGGGAGACTACGAGCAGTACTTC. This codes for CASSEAGGDYEQYF.

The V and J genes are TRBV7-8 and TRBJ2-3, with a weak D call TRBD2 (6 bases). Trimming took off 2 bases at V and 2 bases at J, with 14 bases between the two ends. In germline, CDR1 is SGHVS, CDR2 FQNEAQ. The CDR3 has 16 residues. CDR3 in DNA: TGTGCCAGCAGCTTAAGTATTAGCGGCGCCACAGATACGCAGTATTTT. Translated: CASSLSISGATDTQYF.

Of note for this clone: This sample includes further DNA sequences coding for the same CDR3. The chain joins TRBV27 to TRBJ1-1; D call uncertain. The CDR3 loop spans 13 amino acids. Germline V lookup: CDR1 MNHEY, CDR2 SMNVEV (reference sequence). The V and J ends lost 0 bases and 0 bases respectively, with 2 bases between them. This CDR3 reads CASSLSLNTEAFF. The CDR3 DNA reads TGTGCCAGCAGTTTATCACTGAACACTGAAGCTTTCTTT.

This CDR3 reads CANSKVKGGRKSGNQPQHF. In DNA form, the CDR3 reads TGTGCCAACAGCAAAGTGAAGGGAGGGAGAAAAAGTGGCAATCAGCCCCAGCATTTT. The chain is built from TRBV21-1 and TRBJ1-5. TRBV21-1 constitutes a pseudogene. The CDR3 has 19 amino acids.

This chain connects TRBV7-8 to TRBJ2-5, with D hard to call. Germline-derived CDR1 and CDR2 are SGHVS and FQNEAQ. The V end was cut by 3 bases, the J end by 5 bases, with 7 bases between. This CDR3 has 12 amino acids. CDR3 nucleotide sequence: TGTGCCAGCAGCTTGGCCCGGGAGACCCAGTACTTC. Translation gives CASSLARETQYF.

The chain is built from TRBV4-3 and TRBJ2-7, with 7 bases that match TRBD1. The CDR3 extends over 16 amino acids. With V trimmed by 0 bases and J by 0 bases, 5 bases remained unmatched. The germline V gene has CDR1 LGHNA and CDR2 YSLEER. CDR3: CASSQEQGTSSYEQYF. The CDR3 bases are TGCGCCAGCAGCCAAGAACAGGGGACAAGCTCCTACGAGCAGTACTTC.

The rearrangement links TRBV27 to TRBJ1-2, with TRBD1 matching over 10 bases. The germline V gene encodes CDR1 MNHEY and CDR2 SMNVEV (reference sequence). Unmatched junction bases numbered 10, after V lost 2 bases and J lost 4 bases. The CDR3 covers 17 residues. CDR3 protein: CASSLIGTGATGYGYTF. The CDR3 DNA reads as TGTGCCAGCAGTTTAATTGGGACAGGGGCCACGGGCTATGGCTACACCTTC.

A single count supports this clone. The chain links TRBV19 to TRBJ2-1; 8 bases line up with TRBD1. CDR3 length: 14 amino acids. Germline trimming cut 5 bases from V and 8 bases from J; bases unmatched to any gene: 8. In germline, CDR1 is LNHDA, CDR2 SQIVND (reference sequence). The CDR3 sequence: CASSPRTGWDEQFF. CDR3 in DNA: TGTGCCAGTAGTCCCCGGACAGGGTGGGATGAGCAGTTCTTC.

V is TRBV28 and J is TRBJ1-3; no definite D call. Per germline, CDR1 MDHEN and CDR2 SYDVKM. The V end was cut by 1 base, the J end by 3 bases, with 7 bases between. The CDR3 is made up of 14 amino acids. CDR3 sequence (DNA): TGTGCCAGCAGTTTATTTGGGGTTGGAAACACCATATATTTT. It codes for CASSLFGVGNTIYF.

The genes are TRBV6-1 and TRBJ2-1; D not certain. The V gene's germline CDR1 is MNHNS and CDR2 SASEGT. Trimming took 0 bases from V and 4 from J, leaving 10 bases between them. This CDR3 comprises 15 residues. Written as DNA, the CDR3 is TGTGCCAGCAGTGAAGCGGCGGAAACGTACAATGAGCAGTTCTTC. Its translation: CASSEAAETYNEQFF.

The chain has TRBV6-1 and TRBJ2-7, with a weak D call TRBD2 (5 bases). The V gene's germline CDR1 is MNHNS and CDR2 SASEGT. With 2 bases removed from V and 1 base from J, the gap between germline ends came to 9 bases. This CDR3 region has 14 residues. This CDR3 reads CASSERAASYEQYF. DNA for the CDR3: TGTGCCAGCAGTGAACGAGCGGCATCCTACGAGCAGTACTTC.

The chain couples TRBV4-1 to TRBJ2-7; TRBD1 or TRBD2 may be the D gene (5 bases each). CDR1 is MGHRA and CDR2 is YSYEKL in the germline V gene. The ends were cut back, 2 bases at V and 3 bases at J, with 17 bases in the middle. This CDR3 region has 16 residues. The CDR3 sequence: CASSQSDYGTLYEQYF. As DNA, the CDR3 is TGCGCCAGCAGCCAATCAGACTACGGGACCCTCTACGAGCAGTACTTC.

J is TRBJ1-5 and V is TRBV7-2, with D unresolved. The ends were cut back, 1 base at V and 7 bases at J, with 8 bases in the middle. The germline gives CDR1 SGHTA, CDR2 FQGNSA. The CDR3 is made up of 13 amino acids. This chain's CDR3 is CASSLGGSQPQHF. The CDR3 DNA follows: TGTGCCAGCAGCTTAGGCGGGTCCCAGCCCCAGCATTTT.

CDR3 nucleotides: TGTGCCAGTAGTGGGGAATTTTTAGGGGGGAGCTCCTACAATGAGCAGTTCTTC. Protein sequence: CASSGEFLGGSSYNEQFF. V is TRBV19 and J is TRBJ2-1, with D perhaps given as TRBD1 or TRBD2 (6 bases each). V was shortened by 5 bases and J by 0 bases, with 20 bases between the two germline ends. Germline CDR1 is LNHDA and CDR2 is SQIVND (reference sequence). There are 18 residues in the CDR3.

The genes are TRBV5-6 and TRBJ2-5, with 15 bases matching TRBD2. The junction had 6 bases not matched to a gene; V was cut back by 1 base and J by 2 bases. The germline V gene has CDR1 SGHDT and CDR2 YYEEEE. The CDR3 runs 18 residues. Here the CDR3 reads CASSLYGTSGGPQETQYF. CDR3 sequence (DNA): TGTGCCAGCAGCTTGTACGGGACTAGCGGGGGGCCACAAGAGACCCAGTACTTC.

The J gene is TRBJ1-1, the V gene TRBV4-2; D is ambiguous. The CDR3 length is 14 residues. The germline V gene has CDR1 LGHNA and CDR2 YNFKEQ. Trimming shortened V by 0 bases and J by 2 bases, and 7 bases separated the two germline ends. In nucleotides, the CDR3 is TGTGCCAGCAGCCAAGACGACATAAACACTGAAGCTTTCTTT. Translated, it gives CASSQDDINTEAFF.

The CDR3 loop is CASSYSTGGTRRLAKNIQYF. The CDR3 coding sequence is TGTGCCAGCAGTTACTCGACGGGGGGAACGCGTAGACTAGCCAAAAACATTCAGTACTTC. J is TRBJ2-4 and V is TRBV6-8; 7 bases match TRBD2. Losses at the gene ends were 0 bases for V and 0 bases for J; bases not matched to a gene: 14. Germline CDR1 is MNHGY and CDR2 is SAAAGT. The CDR3 totals 20 residues.

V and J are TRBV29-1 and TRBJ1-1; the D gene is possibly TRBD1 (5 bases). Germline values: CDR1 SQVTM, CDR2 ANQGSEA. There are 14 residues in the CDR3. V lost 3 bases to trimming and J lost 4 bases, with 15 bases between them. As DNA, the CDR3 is TGCAGCGTTGATCCGCCGGGGAGGGGCACTGAAGCTTTCTTT. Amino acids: CSVDPPGRGTEAFF.

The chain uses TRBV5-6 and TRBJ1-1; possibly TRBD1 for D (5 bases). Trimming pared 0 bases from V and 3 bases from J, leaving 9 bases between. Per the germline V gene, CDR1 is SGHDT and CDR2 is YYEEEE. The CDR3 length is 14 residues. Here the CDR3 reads CASSLGDGYTEAFF. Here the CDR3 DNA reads TGTGCCAGCAGCTTGGGGGACGGGTACACTGAAGCTTTCTTT.